Given below is one T cell receptor (beta chain) in context. Next came a second PCR, run for about 7 to 11 cycles, which used a sample-barcoded 5' primer along with a J-beta primer mix. TCRdb used MiXCR to reprocess the 5' RACE reads, holding one entry per CDR3 protein. The sample lists about 1.5 million distinct CDR3 sequences; under 55% were seen once. The source of the sample is a study of blood T cells in healthy people across ages. The V end was cut by 0 bases, the J end by 4 bases, with 9 bases between. Germline V lookup: CDR1 SQVTM, CDR2 ANQGSEA. The CDR3 has 13 amino acids. The TCR originated in a woman aged 18-30 years in good health. The material sequenced was blood. This rearrangement joins TRBV29-1 to TRBJ1-2; D remains unclear. The CDR3 DNA is TGCAGCGTTGAAGACAACTTGGGCTATGGCTACACCTTC. It encodes CSVEDNLGYGYTF.